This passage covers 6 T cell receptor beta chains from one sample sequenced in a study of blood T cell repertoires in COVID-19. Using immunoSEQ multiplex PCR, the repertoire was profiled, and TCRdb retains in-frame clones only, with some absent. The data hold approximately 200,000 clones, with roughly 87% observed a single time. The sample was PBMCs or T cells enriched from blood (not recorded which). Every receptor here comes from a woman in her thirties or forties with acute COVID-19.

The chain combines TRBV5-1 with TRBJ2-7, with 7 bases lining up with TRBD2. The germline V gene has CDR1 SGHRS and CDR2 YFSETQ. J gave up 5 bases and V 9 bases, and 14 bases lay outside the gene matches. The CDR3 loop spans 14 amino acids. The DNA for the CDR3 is TGCGCCACCTCGGGGGGACGTGAAGTAGACGAGCAGTACTTC. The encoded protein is CATSGGREVDEQYF.

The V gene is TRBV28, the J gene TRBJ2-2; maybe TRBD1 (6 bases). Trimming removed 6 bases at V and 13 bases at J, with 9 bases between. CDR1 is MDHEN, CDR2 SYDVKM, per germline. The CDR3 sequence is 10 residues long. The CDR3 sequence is CASRKDRLFF. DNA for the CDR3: TGTGCCAGCAGAAAGGACAGGCTGTTTTTT.

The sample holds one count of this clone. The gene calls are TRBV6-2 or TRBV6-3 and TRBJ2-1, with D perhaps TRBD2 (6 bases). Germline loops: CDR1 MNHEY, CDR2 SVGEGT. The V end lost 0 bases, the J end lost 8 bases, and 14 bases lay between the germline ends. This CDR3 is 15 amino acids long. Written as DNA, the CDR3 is TGTGCCAGCAGTTACTCGGGCTATAGGGAGGATGAGCAGTTCTTC. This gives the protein CASSYSGYREDEQFF.

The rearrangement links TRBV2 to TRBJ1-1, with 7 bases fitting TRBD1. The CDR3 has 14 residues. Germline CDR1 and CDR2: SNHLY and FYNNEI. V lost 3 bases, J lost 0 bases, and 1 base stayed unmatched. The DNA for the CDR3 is TGTGCCAGCAGTGAGGACAGGTTGAACACTGAAGCTTTCTTT. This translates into CASSEDRLNTEAFF.

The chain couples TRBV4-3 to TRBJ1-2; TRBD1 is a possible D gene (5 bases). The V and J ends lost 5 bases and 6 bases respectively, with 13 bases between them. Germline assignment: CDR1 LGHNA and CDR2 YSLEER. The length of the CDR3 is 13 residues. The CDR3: CASSTQGGDGYTF. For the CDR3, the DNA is TGCGCCAGCAGCACCCAGGGAGGGGATGGCTACACCTTC.

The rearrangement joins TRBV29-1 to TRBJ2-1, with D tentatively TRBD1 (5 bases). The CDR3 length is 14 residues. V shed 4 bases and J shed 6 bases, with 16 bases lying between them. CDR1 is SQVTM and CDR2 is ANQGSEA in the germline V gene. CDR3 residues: CSVVSSHRSNEQFF. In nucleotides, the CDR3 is TGCAGCGTTGTTTCCAGCCACAGGTCCAATGAGCAGTTCTTC.